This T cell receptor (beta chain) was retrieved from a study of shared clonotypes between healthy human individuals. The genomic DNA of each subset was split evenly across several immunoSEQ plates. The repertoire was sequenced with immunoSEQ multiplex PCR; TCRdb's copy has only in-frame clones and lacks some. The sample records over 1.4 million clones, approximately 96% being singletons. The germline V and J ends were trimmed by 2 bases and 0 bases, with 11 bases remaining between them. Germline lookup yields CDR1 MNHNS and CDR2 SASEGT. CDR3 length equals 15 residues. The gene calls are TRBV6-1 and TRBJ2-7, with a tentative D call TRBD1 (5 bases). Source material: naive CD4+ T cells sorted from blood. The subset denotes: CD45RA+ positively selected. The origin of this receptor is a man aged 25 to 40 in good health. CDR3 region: CASSERRGFSYEQYF. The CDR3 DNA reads TGTGCCAGCAGTGAACGAAGGGGTTTCTCCTACGAGCAGTACTTC.